The next 27 T cell receptor beta chains were all read from a single sample in a study of T cells in Graves' hyperthyroidism and ophthalmopathy. TCR beta CDR3 sequences were amplified from RNA transcripts. HTBI primers drove first-round RT-PCR of the TCR CDR3. TCRdb redid the calling of the multiplex PCR reads with MiXCR, one entry per CDR3 protein. Of a few hundred thousand distinct CDR3 sequences listed, roughly 20% are singletons. The sequenced sample consisted of blood. The receptors were sampled from a man aged 18 to 35 with Graves' hyperthyroidism.

The chain recombines TRBV29-1 with TRBJ2-5; 8 nucleotides line up with TRBD1. V gave up 0 bases and J gave up 7 bases; unmatched junction bases: 7. The germline V gene has CDR1 SQVTM and CDR2 ANQGSEA. The CDR3 extends over 14 amino acids. Here the CDR3 reads CSVEEDRGPGTQYF. CDR3 bases: TGCAGCGTTGAAGAAGACAGGGGCCCAGGGACCCAGTACTTC.

Many counts were recorded for this clonotype. This chain joins TRBV29-1 and TRBJ2-3, with D possibly being TRBD1 (5 bases). V lost 5 bases and J lost 0, with 12 bases in between. The CDR3 has 14 residues. The germline CDR1 and CDR2 sequences are SQVTM and ANQGSEA. CDR3 in DNA: TGCAGCGTTATACCTGACAGAAGCACAGATACGCAGTATTTT. Its translation is CSVIPDRSTDTQYF.

The sample holds many counts of this clonotype. The chain recombines TRBV28 with TRBJ2-7, with 7 bases that match TRBD1. Germline loops: CDR1 MDHEN, CDR2 SYDVKM. The CDR3 is 15 amino acids. Losses at the gene ends were 5 bases for V and 3 bases for J; bases not matched to a gene: 10. CDR3 protein: CASSITGQAFYEQYF. The CDR3, as DNA: TGTGCCAGCAGTATTACTGGACAGGCATTCTACGAGCAGTACTTC.

This clonotype has a count of ten or more. The chain recombines TRBV28 with TRBJ2-7, with 8 bases aligning to TRBD1. Germline CDR1 and CDR2: MDHEN and SYDVKM. The CDR3 sequence is 13 residues long. V trimming: 3 bases; J trimming: 6 bases; junction bases outside the gene matches: 4. CDR3: CASSLGQVREQYF. The CDR3 DNA reads TGTGCCAGCAGTTTGGGACAGGTCCGCGAGCAGTACTTC.

This clonotype appeared many times. The V call is TRBV28, the J call TRBJ1-1, with D uncertain. Deletions cut 4 bases from V and 4 bases from J, with 13 bases between. CDR1 is MDHEN, CDR2 SYDVKM, per germline. The CDR3 loop spans 14 amino acids. The CDR3 here is CASSSWQAGTEAFF. DNA for the CDR3: TGTGCCAGCAGTTCTTGGCAGGCGGGCACTGAAGCTTTCTTT.

This clonotype has a handful of counts. Since a much larger clone is just one base distant, this may be a read error. This CDR3 fails to terminate in the conserved phenylalanine or tryptophan, so it likely reflects a read error. This rearrangement joins TRBV20-1 to TRBJ1-1, with D uncertain. The germline CDR1 and CDR2 sequences are DFQATT and SNEGSKA (reference sequence). V lost 3 bases, J lost 0 bases, and 11 bases lay in between. There are 14 residues in the CDR3. The CDR3 sequence is CSARKATMNTEAFL. In DNA form, the CDR3 reads TGCAGTGCTAGGAAGGCGACCATGAACACTGAAGCTTTCTTG.

This chain uses TRBV6-1 with TRBJ1-1; D call uncertain. CDR1 MNHNS and CDR2 SASEGT come from the germline V gene. This CDR3 spans 16 amino acids. V lost 3 bases and J 1 base, leaving 15 bases between the germline ends. The CDR3 reads CASSEQLGGTNTEAFF. CDR3 nucleotide sequence: TGTGCCAGCAGTGAGCAATTAGGTGGCACGAACACTGAAGCTTTCTTT.

This clonotype was detected only a few times. This rearrangement joins TRBV11-1 to TRBJ1-2, with 12 bases that match TRBD1. V shed 5 bases and J 4 bases; nucleotides not matched to a gene: 11. This CDR3 has 17 residues. Germline V lookup: CDR1 SGHAT, CDR2 FQDESV (reference sequence). The CDR3 bases are TGTGCCAGCAGCCCTGGGACAGGGGGCTCGTCTTCCTATGGCTACACCTTC. It codes for CASSPGTGGSSSYGYTF. The whole variable domain, filled in from reference TRBV11-1 and TRBJ1-2, reads EAEVAQSPRYKITEKSQAVAFWCDPISGHATLYWYRQILGQGPELLVQFQDESVVDDSQLPKDRFSAERLKGVDSTLKIQPAELGDSAMYLCASSPGTGGSSSYGYTFGSGTRLTVV.

The chain has TRBV7-9 and TRBJ2-7; no definite D call. Germline V gene sequence: CDR1 SEHNR, CDR2 FQNEAQ (reference sequence). V lost 5 bases to trimming and J lost 2 bases, with 10 bases between them. This CDR3 has 13 residues. The CDR3, as DNA: TGTGCCAGCAGCCGAGAACCCCCCTACGAGCAGTACTTC. Amino acid sequence: CASSREPPYEQYF.

This clonotype was found once. V usage is TRBV28 and J usage is TRBJ2-7, with a possible D match to TRBD2 (5 bases). V lost 3 bases, J lost 0 bases, and 18 bases lay in between. There are 17 residues in the CDR3. Germline CDR1 and CDR2: MDHEN and SYDVKM. This chain's CDR3 is CASSFLLGGSTSYEQYF. The CDR3 nucleotides are TGTGCCAGCAGTTTCCTTCTGGGTGGGAGCACCTCCTACGAGCAGTACTTC.

This clonotype was recorded many times. The rearrangement links TRBV27 to TRBJ1-5, with TRBD1 identical over 7 bases. Trimming removed 6 bases from V and 7 bases from J; junction bases left unmatched: 6. Germline CDR1 reads MNHEY; CDR2 reads SMNVEV (reference sequence). This CDR3 is 13 amino acids long. The CDR3 here is CASSLGGRQPQHF. DNA for the CDR3: TGTGCCAGCAGCTTAGGGGGCCGACAGCCCCAGCATTTT.

At least ten counts were recorded for this clonotype. This chain links TRBV11-3 with TRBJ2-7; D uncertain. The V end lost 5 bases, the J end lost 0 bases, and 5 bases lay between the germline ends. The CDR3 runs 12 residues. Germline CDR1 reads SGHNT; CDR2 reads YENEEA. The CDR3 reads CASSANSYEQYF. The CDR3 region has the DNA TGTGCCAGCAGCGCCAACTCCTACGAGCAGTACTTC. The variable domain in full, with the rest retrieved from reference TRBV11-3 and TRBJ2-7, is EAGVVQSPRYKIIEKKQPVAFWCNPISGHNTLYWYLQNLGQGPELLIRYENEEAVDDSQLPKDRFSAERLKGVDSTLKIQPAELGDSAVYLCASSANSYEQYFGPGTRLTVT.

The rearrangement uses TRBV11-3 and TRBJ1-2, with 7 bases fitting TRBD1. J gave up 10 bases and V 5 bases, and 10 bases lay outside the gene matches. CDR3 length: 13 amino acids. Germline V lookup: CDR1 SGHNT, CDR2 YENEEA. The CDR3 spells CASSATGLSSYTF. DNA for the CDR3: TGTGCCAGCAGCGCGACAGGGTTAAGCTCCTACACCTTC.

CDR3 in DNA: TGTGCCAGCAGCTTAGCGTTCCAGGGGGCTTTCTTT. It is translated as CASSLAFQGAFF. This chain joins TRBV7-2 and TRBJ1-1, with D perhaps matching TRBD1 (6 bases). The CDR3 has 12 residues. The V gene lost 0 bases and the J gene lost 11 bases, with 10 bases spanning the gap. The germline V gene has CDR1 SGHTA and CDR2 FQGNSA. The complete variable domain, with remaining parts taken from reference TRBV7-2 and TRBJ1-1, reads GAGVSQSPSNKVTEKGKDVELRCDPISGHTALYWYRQSLGQGLEFLIYFQGNSAPDKSGLPSDRFSAERTGGSVSTLTIQRTQQEDSAVYLCASSLAFQGAFFGQGTRLTVV.

This clonotype was counted ten times or more. This sequence joins TRBV7-9 and TRBJ2-7; maybe TRBD2 (6 bases). The V and J ends lost 8 bases and 2 bases respectively, with 13 bases between them. CDR3 length: 13 amino acids. CDR1 and CDR2 from the germline V gene are SEHNR and FQNEAQ (reference sequence). DNA for the CDR3: TGTGCCAGCTCCTCACCGGGGGCCTACGAGCAGTACTTC. Translating gives CASSSPGAYEQYF.

This clonotype was counted a few times. With a much larger clone just one base away, this may be a read error. V is TRBV9 and J is TRBJ1-1; D unclear. Germline V gene data show CDR1 as SGDLS and CDR2 as YYNGEE. The CDR3 consists of 13 residues. The V end lost 0 bases, the J end lost 0 bases, and 3 bases lay between the germline ends. CDR3 coding DNA: TGTGCCAGCAGCGTAGCTCTGAACACTGAAGCTTTCTTT. Residues: CASSVALNTEAFF. The full variable domain, in which reference TRBV9 and TRBJ1-1 provide the parts outside the CDR3, is DSGVTQTPKHLITATGQRVTLRCSPRSGDLSVYWYQQSLDQGLQFLIQYYNGEERAKGNILERFSAQQFPDLHSELNLSSLELGDSALYFCASSVALNTEAFFGQGTRLTVV.

This clonotype has ten or more counts. The chain employs TRBV19 and TRBJ2-7, with 8 bases lining up with TRBD1. CDR3 length: 13 amino acids. V was clipped by 4 bases and J by 4 bases; unmatched bases: 3. Germline CDR1 LNHDA, CDR2 SQIVND (reference sequence). The CDR3 is CASSRDRRYEQYF. CDR3 in DNA: TGTGCCAGTAGTAGGGACAGGAGATACGAGCAGTACTTC.

This clonotype has at least ten counts. The rearrangement links TRBV29-1 to TRBJ1-1; D unclear. The CDR3 consists of 12 residues. Germline V gene data show CDR1 as SQVTM and CDR2 as ANQGSEA. Trimming took 5 bases from V and 0 from J, leaving 7 bases between them. The CDR3 bases are TGCAGCGTTCGACCGATGAACACTGAAGCTTTCTTT. Encoded protein: CSVRPMNTEAFF.

This chain joins TRBV19 and TRBJ2-2; 10 bases are shared with TRBD1. The germline V gene encodes CDR1 LNHDA and CDR2 SQIVND (reference sequence). This CDR3 contains 15 residues. V lost 5 bases, J lost 6 bases, and 6 bases stayed unmatched. As DNA, the CDR3 is TGTGCCAGTAGTTGGGGACAGGGGAGCGCCGGGGAGCTGTTTTTT. Its translation is CASSWGQGSAGELFF.

The V call is TRBV6-1, the J call TRBJ1-2; D may be TRBD1 (6 bases). Germline CDR1 and CDR2: MNHNS and SASEGT. The CDR3 is 11 residues long. Trimming left V 6 bases short and J 8 bases short, with 10 bases between. The CDR3 DNA follows: TGTGCCAGCAGACAGGGAAGAGGCTACACCTTC. This sequence encodes CASRQGRGYTF.

This chain connects TRBV20-1 to TRBJ2-7; a possible D gene is TRBD2 (6 bases). V was clipped by 3 bases and J by 4 bases, with 13 bases between them. From germline, CDR1 is DFQATT and CDR2 SNEGSKA (reference sequence). This CDR3 comprises 13 residues. The CDR3 loop is CSASSLAFYEQYF. The CDR3 bases are TGCAGTGCTAGTTCACTAGCTTTTTACGAGCAGTACTTC.

This clonotype was seen many times. The V gene is TRBV6-5, the J gene TRBJ1-1; D is possibly TRBD1 (5 bases). The CDR3 covers 13 residues. Germline loops: CDR1 MNHEY, CDR2 SVGAGI. V lost 7 bases, J lost 6 bases, and 15 bases lay in between. The CDR3 DNA reads TGTGCCAGCACCGGCCCCCGACAGCCTGAAGCTTTCTTT. It is translated as CASTGPRQPEAFF.

In its sample, this clonotype was seen a few times. This chain uses TRBV13 with TRBJ2-5; 10 nucleotides match TRBD2. This CDR3 has 16 residues. CDR1 and CDR2 from the germline V gene are PRHDT and FYEKMQ (reference sequence). V was clipped by 3 bases and J by 4 bases; unmatched bases: 8. The CDR3 reads CASSFPISGGAETQYF. CDR3 DNA: TGTGCCAGCAGCTTCCCAATCAGCGGGGGGGCAGAGACCCAGTACTTC.

A few counts support this clonotype. The CDR3 nucleotides read TGCAGTGCTAGAGGGGCTGGTTGGGGGGGCGACGGCTACACCTTC. It yields the protein CSARGAGWGGDGYTF. V is TRBV20-1 and J is TRBJ1-2, with D possibly matching TRBD1 (6 bases). The V gene's germline CDR1 is DFQATT and CDR2 SNEGSKA (reference sequence). Trimming removed 1 base at V and 8 bases at J, with 20 bases between. The CDR3 runs to 15 residues.

This clonotype was seen ten or more times. The chain is built from TRBV27 and TRBJ1-5, with D unclear. The CDR3 runs to 19 residues. CDR1 is MNHEY and CDR2 is SMNVEV in the germline V gene (reference sequence). V was pared by 4 bases and J by 0 bases, with 22 bases between. The CDR3 loop is CASSSTFTGRPFSNQPQHF. The CDR3 DNA reads TGTGCCAGCAGTTCGACCTTCACCGGGAGGCCCTTTAGCAATCAGCCCCAGCATTTT.

In this sample, this clonotype turned up many times. J is TRBJ1-3 and V is TRBV11-2; D unclear. Germline V gene sequence: CDR1 SGHAT, CDR2 FQNNGV. V lost 5 bases, J lost 2 bases, and 16 bases lay in between. The CDR3 loop spans 16 amino acids. The CDR3 sequence: CASSQALPNAGNTIYF. The CDR3 nucleotides read TGTGCCAGCAGCCAAGCACTGCCCAACGCTGGAAACACCATATATTTT. The variable domain in full, with the rest retrieved from reference TRBV11-2 and TRBJ1-3, is EAGVAQSPRYKIIEKRQSVAFWCNPISGHATLYWYQQILGQGPKLLIQFQNNGVVDDSQLPKDRFSAERLKGVDSTLKIQPAKLEDSAVYLCASSQALPNAGNTIYFGEGSWLTVV.

The chain links TRBV2 to TRBJ2-7, with 8 bases matching TRBD1. CDR3 length equals 13 residues. Germline V gene lookup returns CDR1 SNHLY and CDR2 FYNNEI. V was pared by 6 bases and J by 5 bases, with 6 bases of the junction left unmatched. The CDR3 sequence is CASRLDREHEQYF. The CDR3 nucleotides are TGTGCCAGCAGACTGGACAGGGAACACGAGCAGTACTTC. Together with reference TRBV2 and TRBJ2-7, the CDR3 gives the full variable domain: EPEVTQTPSHQVTQMGQEVILRCVPISNHLYFYWYRQILGQKVEFLVSFYNNEISEKSEIFDDQFSVERPDGSNFTLKIRSTKLEDSAMYFCASRLDREHEQYFGPGTRLTVT.